This T cell receptor (beta chain) was identified during a study of blood T cell repertoires in COVID-19. Living in about 25 US areas, the participants were between about 18 and 100 years of age. Cohort allocation depended upon clinical history that participants reported. Symptom resolution, clearance, or two negative PCRs marked the recovered donors of Cohort 3. V shed 3 bases and J shed 0 bases, with 6 bases lying between them. Germline values: CDR1 MNHNS, CDR2 SASEGT. The CDR3 extends over 13 amino acids. How the authors handled the data: Reference gene primer amplification gave estimated nucleated cell counts. Profiling relied on immunoSEQ multiplex PCR, and the TCRdb table lists in-frame clones only, not all of them. V and J calls and clone size are those listed in that table; D and trimming were worked out from the DNA. Of over 100,000 clones detected, 84% appear once; the ten largest clones hold 3.9%.

V is TRBV6-1 and J is TRBJ2-7, with D hard to call. Sequencing was performed on PBMCs or T cells enriched from blood (not recorded which). The sequence derives from a woman aged 25 to 39 who had recovered from COVID-19. CDR3 coding DNA: TGTGCCAGCAGTGACCCCATCTCCTACGAGCAGTACTTC. It is translated as CASSDPISYEQYF.